Listed below are T cell receptor beta chains from one sample, sequenced in a study of T-cell memory formation after mild COVID-19. TCRdb itself ran the 5' RACE reads through MiXCR, one entry per CDR3 protein. This table has some 250,000 distinct CDR3 sequences, over 15% appearing once. Sequenced: PBMCs or a T cell subset sorted from them (not recorded which). The receptors here all came from a man younger than 35 who had mild COVID-19 (a few samples of this study predate the infection). Cell type and time point are not known. CDR3s leave out the opening cysteine and the closing phenylalanine or tryptophan. Fields, in order: CDR3 length, V gene, J gene, CDR3 protein.

len: 14; v_gene: TRBV5-1; j_gene: TRBJ2-2; CDR3aa: ASSRTGTINTGELF
len: 13; v_gene: TRBV4-1; j_gene: TRBJ1-1; CDR3aa: ASSQGGQGGTEAF
len: 12; v_gene: TRBV7-2; j_gene: TRBJ1-2; CDR3aa: ASSFQDRGYGYT
len: 12; v_gene: TRBV27; j_gene: TRBJ2-1; CDR3aa: ASSPLAPLDEQF
len: 13; v_gene: TRBV20-1; j_gene: TRBJ2-2; CDR3aa: SARALPGYTGELF
len: 10; v_gene: TRBV6-5; j_gene: TRBJ1-6; CDR3aa: ASRSYNSPLH
len: 15; v_gene: TRBV6-2/TRBV6-3; j_gene: TRBJ1-6; CDR3aa: ASRDVYLDLNNSPLH
len: 13; v_gene: TRBV7-6; j_gene: TRBJ2-2; CDR3aa: ASIPRTGITGELF
len: 15; v_gene: TRBV6-5; j_gene: TRBJ2-3; CDR3aa: ASSSAQGVIQTDTQY
len: 12; v_gene: TRBV12-3/TRBV12-4; j_gene: TRBJ2-7; CDR3aa: ASSFRASGDEQY
len: 11; v_gene: TRBV18; j_gene: TRBJ2-7; CDR3aa: ASSSGGADEQY
len: 11; v_gene: TRBV29-1; j_gene: TRBJ2-5; CDR3aa: SVEETGAETQY
len: 11; v_gene: TRBV6-2/TRBV6-3; j_gene: TRBJ1-5; CDR3aa: ASSRFVREPQH
len: 14; v_gene: TRBV7-2; j_gene: TRBJ2-5; CDR3aa: ASSLGTGRSQETQY
len: 17; v_gene: TRBV24-1; j_gene: TRBJ2-2; CDR3aa: ATSDPPDFLQGYTGELF